This T cell receptor (beta chain) was obtained from a study of shared clonotypes between healthy human individuals. Measured with immunoSEQ multiplex PCR; TCRdb has only the in-frame clones, and not every one. The sample lists around 700,000 clones, approximately 79% occurring once. The CDR3 consists of 17 residues. Germline CDR1 reads SGHDT; CDR2 reads YYEEEE. Trimming cost V 5 bases and J 0 bases, with 18 bases left between them. This chain joins TRBV5-6 and TRBJ2-1; D may be TRBD2 (6 bases). Material for sequencing was memory CD4+ T cells sorted from blood. As for subset: CD45RA-negative fraction. The receptor's source is a woman under 40 in good health. The CDR3 nucleotides read TGTGCCAGCAGTCCACTATCGGGAGAACGCTCCTACAATGAGCAGTTCTTC. Amino acid sequence: CASSPLSGERSYNEQFF. Combining the CDR3 with reference TRBV5-6 and TRBJ2-1 gives the whole variable domain DAGVTQSPTHLIKTRGQQVTLRCSPKSGHDTVSWYQQALGQGPQFIFQYYEEEERQRGNFPDRFSGHQFPNYSSELNVNALLLGDSALYLCASSPLSGERSYNEQFFGPGTRLTVL.